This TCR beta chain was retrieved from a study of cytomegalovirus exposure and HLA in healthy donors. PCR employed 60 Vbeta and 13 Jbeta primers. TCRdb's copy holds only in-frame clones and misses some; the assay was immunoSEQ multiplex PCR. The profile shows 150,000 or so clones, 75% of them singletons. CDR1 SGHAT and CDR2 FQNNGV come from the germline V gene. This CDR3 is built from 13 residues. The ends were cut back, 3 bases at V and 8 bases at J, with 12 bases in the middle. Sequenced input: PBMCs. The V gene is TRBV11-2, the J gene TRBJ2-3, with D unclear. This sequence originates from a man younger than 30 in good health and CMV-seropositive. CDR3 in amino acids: CASSFFSPGTQYF. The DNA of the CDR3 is TGTGCCAGCAGCTTTTTTTCCCCCGGTACGCAGTATTTT.